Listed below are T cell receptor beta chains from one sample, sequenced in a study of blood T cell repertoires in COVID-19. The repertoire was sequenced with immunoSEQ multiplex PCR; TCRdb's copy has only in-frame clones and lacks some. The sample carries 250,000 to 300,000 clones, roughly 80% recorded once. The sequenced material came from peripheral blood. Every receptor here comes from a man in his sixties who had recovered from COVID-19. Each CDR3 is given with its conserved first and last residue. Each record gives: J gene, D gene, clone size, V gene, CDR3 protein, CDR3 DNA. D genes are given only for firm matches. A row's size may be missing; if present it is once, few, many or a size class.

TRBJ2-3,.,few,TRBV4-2,CASSQDLQGGTQYF,TGTGCCAGCAGCCAAGATCTCCAGGGCGGTACGCAGTATTTT
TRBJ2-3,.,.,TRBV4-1,CASSLGGAGTDTQYF,TGCGCCAGCAGCCTTGGCGGGGCTGGGACAGATACGCAGTATTTT
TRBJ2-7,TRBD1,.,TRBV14,CASSMDRVPYEQYF,TGTGCCAGCAGCATGGACAGGGTCCCCTACGAGCAGTACTTC
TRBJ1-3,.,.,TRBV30,CASPNLGSGNTIYF,TGTGCCTCCCCGAACCTAGGCTCTGGAAACACCATATATTTT
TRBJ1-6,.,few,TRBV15,CATSRGTEGYNSPLHF,TGTGCCACCAGCAGAGGCACGGAGGGTTATAATTCACCCCTCCACTTT
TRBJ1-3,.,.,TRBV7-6,CASSLKSREGGNTIYF,TGTGCCAGCAGCTTAAAATCCAGGGAGGGCGGAAACACCATATATTTT
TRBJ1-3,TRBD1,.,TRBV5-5,CASSLVGTGTSISGNTIYF,TGTGCCAGCAGCTTGGTAGGGACAGGGACTTCCATCTCTGGAAACACCATATATTTT
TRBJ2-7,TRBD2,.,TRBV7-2,CASSSIAGGSYEQYF,TGTGCCAGCAGCTCAATAGCGGGAGGCTCCTACGAGCAGTACTTC
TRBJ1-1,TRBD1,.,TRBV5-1,CASSQTGTGNTEAFF,TGCGCCAGCAGCCAAACCGGGACAGGGAACACTGAAGCTTTCTTT
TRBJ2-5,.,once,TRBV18,CASSPGQSQETQYF,TGTGCCAGCTCACCGGGACAAAGCCAAGAGACCCAGTACTTC
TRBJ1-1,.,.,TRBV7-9,CASSLPSGNTEAFF,TGTGCCAGCAGCTTACCCTCAGGGAACACTGAAGCTTTCTTT
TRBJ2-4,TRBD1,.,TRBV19,CASSSPGQGKNIQYF,TGTGCCAGTAGTTCGCCGGGACAGGGTAAAAACATTCAGTACTTC
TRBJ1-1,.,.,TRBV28,CASSLTGRSTEAFF,TGTGCCAGCAGTTTAACCGGGAGGAGCACTGAAGCTTTCTTT
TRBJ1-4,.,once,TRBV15,CATRAMAATNEKLFF,TGTGCCACCAGGGCAATGGCAGCAACTAATGAAAAACTGTTTTTT
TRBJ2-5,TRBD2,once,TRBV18,CASSPLAGNTQETQYF,TGTGCCAGCTCACCACTAGCGGGAAACACGCAAGAGACCCAGTACTTC
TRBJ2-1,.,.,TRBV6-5,CASRRGGVSYNEQFF,TGTGCCAGCAGGAGGGGCGGGGTTAGCTACAATGAGCAGTTCTTC
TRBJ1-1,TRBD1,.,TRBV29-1,CSVDRTGDTEAFF,TGCAGCGTTGATCGGACAGGGGACACTGAAGCTTTCTTT
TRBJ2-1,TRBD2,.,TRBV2,CASSETSRPYNEQFF,TGTGCCAGCAGTGAGACTAGCAGGCCCTACAATGAGCAGTTCTTC
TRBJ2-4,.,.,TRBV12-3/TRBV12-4,CAVGDSGKNIQYF,TGTGCCGTCGGGGACTCAGGCAAAAACATTCAGTACTTC
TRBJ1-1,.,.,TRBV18,CASSPTGTEAFF,TGTGCCAGCTCACCAACAGGCACTGAAGCTTTCTTT
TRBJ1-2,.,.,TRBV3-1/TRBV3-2,CASSQSIYGYTF,TGTGCCAGCAGCCAATCTATCTATGGCTACACCTTC
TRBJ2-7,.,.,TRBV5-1,CASSLGAPVSSYEQYF,TGCGCCAGCAGCTTGGGGGCACCAGTGAGCTCCTACGAGCAGTACTTC
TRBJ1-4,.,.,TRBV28,CASSPTVGAGYNEKLFF,TGTGCCAGCAGCCCCACAGTTGGGGCTGGTTATAATGAAAAACTGTTTTTT
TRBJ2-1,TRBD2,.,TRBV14,CASSQEVAGAYNEQFF,TGTGCCAGCAGCCAAGAGGTAGCGGGAGCCTACAATGAGCAGTTCTTC
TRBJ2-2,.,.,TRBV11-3,CASSYRMGGGTGELFF,TGTGCCAGCAGCTACCGGATGGGAGGGGGCACCGGGGAGCTGTTTTTT
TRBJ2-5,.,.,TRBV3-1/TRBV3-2,CASSQFVQETQYF,TGTGCCAGCAGCCAATTCGTCCAAGAGACCCAGTACTTC
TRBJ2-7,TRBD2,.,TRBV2,CASSVLTSGRSEQYF,TGTGCCAGCAGTGTATTGACTAGCGGGAGGTCCGAGCAGTACTTC
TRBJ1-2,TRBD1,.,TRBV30,CAWSGTGDYGYTF,TGTGCCTGGAGTGGGACAGGGGACTATGGCTACACCTTC
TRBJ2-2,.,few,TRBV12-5,CASGLGGNGELFF,TGTGCTAGTGGTTTGGGCGGGAACGGGGAGCTGTTTTTT
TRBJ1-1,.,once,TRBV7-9,CASSSRVNTEAFF,TGTGCCAGCAGCTCGAGGGTTAACACTGAAGCTTTCTTT
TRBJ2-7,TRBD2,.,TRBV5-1,CASSLGSSGLGEQYF,TGCGCCAGCAGCTTGGGGTCTAGCGGGTTGGGGGAGCAGTACTTC
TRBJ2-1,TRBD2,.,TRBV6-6,CASSPRILAGASNEQFF,TGTGCCAGCAGTCCCCGGATTCTAGCGGGAGCATCCAATGAGCAGTTCTTC
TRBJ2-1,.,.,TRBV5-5,CASSLGQDSNEQFF,TGTGCCAGCAGCTTAGGACAAGACTCGAATGAGCAGTTCTTC
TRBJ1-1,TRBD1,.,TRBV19,CASSTGRGRDTEAFF,TGTGCCAGTAGTACGGGCAGGGGGCGAGACACTGAAGCTTTCTTT
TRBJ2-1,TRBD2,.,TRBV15,CATSRDLAGGNEQFF,TGTGCCACCAGCAGAGATCTAGCGGGGGGTAATGAGCAGTTCTTC
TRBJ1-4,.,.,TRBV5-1,CASSSPGVDRKLFF,TGCGCCAGCAGCTCGCCAGGGGTGGACAGAAAACTGTTTTTT
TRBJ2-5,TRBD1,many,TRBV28,CASRGGQGFRETQYF,TGTGCCAGCAGGGGAGGACAGGGGTTCCGAGAGACCCAGTACTTC
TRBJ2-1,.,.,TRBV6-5,CASWDRASGRAEQFF,TGTGCCAGCTGGGACAGGGCAAGCGGGAGGGCTGAGCAGTTCTTC
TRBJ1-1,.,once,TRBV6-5,CASSTSGGGITEAFF,TGTGCCAGCAGTACATCGGGAGGGGGGATCACTGAAGCTTTCTTT
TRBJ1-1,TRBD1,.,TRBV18,CASSPQGTAEAFF,TGTGCCAGCTCACCACAAGGGACAGCTGAAGCTTTCTTT
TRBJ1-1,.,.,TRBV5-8,CASSLGGQRNTEAFF,TGTGCCAGCAGCTTGGGGGGCCAGAGGAACACTGAAGCTTTCTTT
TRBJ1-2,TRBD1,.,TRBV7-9,CASRAGTGTNYGYTF,TGTGCCAGCAGGGCCGGGACAGGGACGAACTATGGCTACACCTTC
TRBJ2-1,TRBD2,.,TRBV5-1,CASSLGGGLTYNEQFF,TGCGCCAGCAGCTTGGGCGGGGGGCTTACCTACAATGAGCAGTTCTTC
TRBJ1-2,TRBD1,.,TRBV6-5,CASSSPGTGSHGYTF,TGTGCCAGCAGTTCTCCCGGGACAGGGTCACATGGCTACACCTTC
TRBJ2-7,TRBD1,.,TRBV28,CASSKQGYEQYF,TGTGCCAGCAGCAAACAGGGGTACGAGCAGTACTTC
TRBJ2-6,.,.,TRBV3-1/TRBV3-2,CASSTLIHRSGANVLTF,TGTGCCAGCAGCACGTTGATCCACAGGTCTGGGGCCAACGTCCTGACTTTC
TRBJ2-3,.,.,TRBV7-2,CASRGRGGTDTQYF,TGTGCCAGCAGGGGGAGGGGGGGCACAGATACGCAGTATTTT
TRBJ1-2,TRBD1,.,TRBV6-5,CASSPTGNYGYTF,TGTGCCAGCAGCCCGACAGGGAACTATGGCTACACCTTC
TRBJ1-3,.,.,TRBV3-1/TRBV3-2,CASSPSTGTGNTIYF,TGTGCCAGCAGCCCCTCCACGGGGACTGGAAACACCATATATTTT
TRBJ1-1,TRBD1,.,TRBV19,CASTPTGPDTEAFF,TGTGCCAGTACCCCGACAGGGCCAGACACTGAAGCTTTCTTT